The rows below give T cell receptor beta chains drawn from one sample of a study of blood T cell repertoires in COVID-19. The assay was immunoSEQ multiplex PCR, and TCRdb's table has in-frame clones only and misses some. There are approximately 300,000 clones in the sample; 90% occur only once, and more than 6% lies in the top ten. Specimen: peripheral blood. All receptors come from a woman in her twenties or thirties with COVID-19, enrolled during active disease. CDR3s include the opening cysteine and the closing phenylalanine or tryptophan. Some rows mark clone size as missing; the rest say once, few, many or name a class of expanded clone.

.	TRBV24-1	TRBJ2-5	CATSEGRGETQYF
.	TRBV3-1/TRBV3-2	TRBJ2-2	CASRLTGADFGGELFF
.	TRBV5-1	TRBJ2-1	CASSPWQRDEQFF
.	TRBV11-2	TRBJ2-3	CASSLGGGGADTQYF
.	TRBV24-1	TRBJ1-1	CATRASRNTEAFF
.	TRBV18	TRBJ2-2	CASSSGGNTGELFF
.	TRBV6-6	TRBJ1-4	CASSYSTGGLQKLFF
.	TRBV6-2/TRBV6-3	TRBJ1-2	CASSDSYGYTF
.	TRBV11-2	TRBJ2-5	CASSFQDWQETQYF
few	TRBV7-9	TRBJ2-7	CASSLSALSLYEQYF
.	TRBV7-9	TRBJ1-2	CASSSSTLGRANYGYTF
.	TRBV9	TRBJ2-5	CASSVAGRGLETQYF
.	TRBV7-2	TRBJ1-3	CASSLASDSSGNTIYF
.	TRBV19	TRBJ1-5	CASSAGTVGNQPQHF
.	TRBV4-1	TRBJ1-1	CASSLPTGGTEAFF
.	TRBV9	TRBJ2-3	CASSVSYGRRDTQYF
.	TRBV4-1	TRBJ2-7	CASSQFSGSSYEQYF
.	TRBV28	TRBJ1-1	CASTKTGNTEAFF
.	TRBV5-5	TRBJ2-1	CASSPTGGVFGQFF
.	TRBV19	TRBJ1-5	CASSIGESNQPQHF
.	TRBV5-1	TRBJ2-5	CASSTWTSGREETQYF
.	TRBV15	TRBJ2-2	CATSRDLGAGAVTGELFF
.	TRBV6-4	TRBJ1-6	CASSSSGTVGSPLHF
.	TRBV27	TRBJ2-7	CASSLTGGRDEQYF
.	TRBV29-1	TRBJ1-2	CSVTGTGNYGYTF
.	TRBV28	TRBJ2-7	CASTGVSYEQYF
.	TRBV20-1	TRBJ1-1	CSASPYTEAFF
.	TRBV9	TRBJ1-5	CASSVGTGWDQPQHF
.	TRBV6-5	TRBJ2-5	CASSYDSRETQYF
.	TRBV10-3	TRBJ2-1	CAISLTPSGANEQFF
.	TRBV30	TRBJ1-6	CAWGGQAYSPLHF
.	TRBV2	TRBJ2-1	CASSDGRGRDNEQFF
.	TRBV7-2	TRBJ2-7	CASSFGTGDEQYF
.	TRBV4-3	TRBJ2-2	CASSHLVDRGDNAGELFF
.	TRBV18	TRBJ1-3	CASSPGQSFSGNTIYF